The TCR beta chain described here comes from a study of Ad26.COV2.S vaccination and SARS-CoV-2 variants. At the level of the study: The trial was COV1001 and the donor's arm was Ad26.COV2.S. Into the muscle, Ad26.COV2.S was dosed once or twice, 56 days apart.

Indicated treatment: over 15 received Ad26.COV2.S at low or high dose, single or two shots; roughly 5 received placebo; per-sample allocation not given. The study sampled participants on day 63 after the first vaccine or placebo injection. Study conclusions and caveats: The study found higher spike-specific TCR breadth in vaccine than placebo recipients.

As to this clone: The target antigen is unknown.

Looked up from germline, CDR1 is SGHRS and CDR2 is YFSETQ. V lost 0 bases, J lost 4 bases, and 12 bases lay in between. The CDR3 runs 15 residues. Clones were sequenced by immunoSEQ multiplex PCR, and TCRdb holds only the in-frame ones, with some missing. The sample comprises roughly 350,000 clones, 70% to 90% of which are singletons, and roughly a tenth rests with the top ten. This sequence was found in a person aged 18-60 years who received the Ad26.COV2.S COVID-19 vaccine or a placebo. This material consisted of peripheral blood, taken in a trial of Ad26.COV2.S vaccine versus placebo. The V gene is TRBV5-1, the J gene TRBJ2-3; no reliable D call. The CDR3 sequence is CASSLDLSRADTQYF. Here the CDR3 DNA reads TGCGCCAGCAGCTTGGACCTATCTCGGGCAGATACGCAGTATTTT.